This is a list of T cell receptor beta chains from one sample in a study of shared clonotypes between healthy human individuals. Sequencing was performed with immunoSEQ multiplex PCR; in TCRdb, only in-frame clones are kept and a portion is missing. The sample lists hundreds of thousands of clones; 95% to 98% were seen once. The specimen was naive CD8+ T cells sorted from blood. The receptors shown here come from a man aged 30 to 39 in good health. The CDR3 runs from the conserved cysteine through the conserved F or W. D genes are given only for firm matches. The listing skips clone size in some rows; elsewhere it reads once, few, many or a size class.

D: NA
size: NA
J: TRBJ2-7
V: TRBV29-1
DNA: TGCAGCGTTGAAGATTATAGCGGTGGGACCTACGAGCAGTACTTC
CDR3: CSVEDYSGGTYEQYF

D: TRBD2
size: NA
J: TRBJ2-1
V: TRBV9
DNA: TGTGCCAGCAGCGTAGCAGGACTAGCCTCCTACAATGAGCAGTTCTTC
CDR3: CASSVAGLASYNEQFF

D: NA
size: NA
J: TRBJ1-1
V: TRBV18
DNA: TGTGCCAGCTCACCATGGGACTCACAGGTAAACACTGAAGCTTTCTTT
CDR3: CASSPWDSQVNTEAFF

D: NA
size: NA
J: TRBJ1-5
V: TRBV15
DNA: TGTGCCACCAGCAGGGGAAATCAGCCCCAGCATTTT
CDR3: CATSRGNQPQHF

D: TRBD2
size: NA
J: TRBJ2-3
V: TRBV27
DNA: TGTGCCAGCAGTGAGGGACTAGCGGGATCTATTATCACAGATACGCAGTATTTT
CDR3: CASSEGLAGSIITDTQYF

D: TRBD1
size: NA
J: TRBJ2-5
V: TRBV18
DNA: TGTGCCAGCTCTCCTAGGACAGGGGAAGAGACCCAGTACTTC
CDR3: CASSPRTGEETQYF

D: NA
size: NA
J: TRBJ1-1
V: TRBV27
DNA: TGTGCCAGCAGTCGGGACATACGTTCCATGAACACTGAAGCTTTCTTT
CDR3: CASSRDIRSMNTEAFF

D: NA
size: NA
J: TRBJ2-4
V: TRBV20-1
DNA: TGCAGTGCTAGACAGGGTACCATTCAGTACTTC
CDR3: CSARQGTIQYF

D: TRBD1
size: NA
J: TRBJ2-7
V: TRBV7-8
DNA: TGTGCCAGCAGCTTCGGGACAGGGGGCGCGAGGCAGTACTTC
CDR3: CASSFGTGGARQYF

D: NA
size: NA
J: TRBJ2-6
V: TRBV9
DNA: TGTGCCAGCAGCGTAGGCGTTGGGAAGGGGGCTGGGGCCAACGTCCTGACTTTC
CDR3: CASSVGVGKGAGANVLTF

D: TRBD1
size: once
J: TRBJ1-1
V: TRBV6-5
DNA: TGTGCCAGTCTTGAAATCGGGACAGGGGGTGCTGAAGCTTTCTTT
CDR3: CASLEIGTGGAEAFF

D: NA
size: NA
J: TRBJ2-1
V: TRBV7-9
DNA: TGTGCCAGCAGCCCTTACAATGAGCAGTTCTTC
CDR3: CASSPYNEQFF

D: TRBD2
size: once
J: TRBJ2-7
V: TRBV9
DNA: TGTGCCAGCAGCCGGGGGGACTTCGACTCCTACGAGCAGTACTTC
CDR3: CASSRGDFDSYEQYF

D: NA
size: once
J: TRBJ1-1
V: TRBV27
DNA: TGTGCCAGCAGGCTACAGGGTAGAGACACTGAAGCTTTCTTT
CDR3: CASRLQGRDTEAFF

D: NA
size: NA
J: TRBJ1-1
V: TRBV7-9
DNA: TGTGCCAGCCCTGAGTCAGGCCCCATGAACACTGAAGCTTTCTTT
CDR3: CASPESGPMNTEAFF

D: TRBD2
size: NA
J: TRBJ2-1
V: TRBV6-5
DNA: TGTGCCAGCAGTAATAGCGGGAGACACAATGAGCAGTTCTTC
CDR3: CASSNSGRHNEQFF

D: TRBD2
size: NA
J: TRBJ2-1
V: TRBV27
DNA: TGTGCCAGCAGTTTAGGGACTAGCGGGAGCACTGAGCAGTTCTTC
CDR3: CASSLGTSGSTEQFF

D: TRBD2
size: once
J: TRBJ2-7
V: TRBV7-6
DNA: TGTGCCAGCAGCTTCTACGCGCGGACTAGCGGAGGGGTGTACGAGCAGTACTTC
CDR3: CASSFYARTSGGVYEQYF

D: NA
size: NA
J: TRBJ1-1
V: TRBV5-4
DNA: TGTGCCAGCAGCCCCCCGGGTAGTTCTGAAGCTTTCTTT
CDR3: CASSPPGSSEAFF

D: TRBD2
size: NA
J: TRBJ2-1
V: TRBV7-9
DNA: TGTGCCAGCACTCTGGGACTAGCGGGACGAGGTGAGCAGTTCTTC
CDR3: CASTLGLAGRGEQFF

D: NA
size: NA
J: TRBJ2-7
V: TRBV5-4
DNA: TGTGCCAGCAGCGCCGGGGAATACGAGCAGTACTTC
CDR3: CASSAGEYEQYF

D: NA
size: NA
J: TRBJ1-1
V: TRBV5-1
DNA: TGCGCCAGCAGTTCCGGGGAAGTGGTGAACACTGAAGCTTTCTTT
CDR3: CASSSGEVVNTEAFF

D: TRBD2
size: NA
J: TRBJ2-5
V: TRBV7-9
DNA: TGTGCCAGCAGCCCCCGACTAGCGGGAGCAGAAGAGACCCAGTACTTC
CDR3: CASSPRLAGAEETQYF

D: TRBD2
size: once
J: TRBJ2-5
V: TRBV6-5
DNA: TGTGCCAGCACCCCGGGAGGGGGAGAGACCCAGTACTTC
CDR3: CASTPGGGETQYF

D: NA
size: NA
J: TRBJ2-1
V: TRBV5-1
DNA: TGCGCCAGCAGCTTCGAAAGCAATGAGCAGTTCTTC
CDR3: CASSFESNEQFF

D: TRBD2
size: NA
J: TRBJ2-7
V: TRBV27
DNA: TGTGCCAGCAGTCCCGTTAGCGGGAGAGTGTACGAGCAGTACTTC
CDR3: CASSPVSGRVYEQYF

D: TRBD1
size: NA
J: TRBJ1-1
V: TRBV5-1
DNA: TGCGCCAGCAGCCCGGGACAGGCGACGAACACTGAAGCTTTCTTT
CDR3: CASSPGQATNTEAFF

D: NA
size: NA
J: TRBJ2-7
V: TRBV4-2
DNA: TGTGCCAGCAGCCAAGTCAACGGCTACGAGCAGTACTTC
CDR3: CASSQVNGYEQYF

D: NA
size: NA
J: TRBJ2-2
V: TRBV11-2
DNA: TGTGCCAGCAGCCCCGACAGCGGGCTAGGATGGGAGCTGTTTTTT
CDR3: CASSPDSGLGWELFF

D: NA
size: NA
J: TRBJ2-2
V: TRBV9
DNA: TGTGCCAGCAGCGCCGAAACAGGGTCCTACGGGGAGCTGTTTTTT
CDR3: CASSAETGSYGELFF

D: NA
size: NA
J: TRBJ1-5
V: TRBV6-4
DNA: TGTGCCAGCAGTGACTCTATGGGCAATCAGCCCCAGCATTTT
CDR3: CASSDSMGNQPQHF

D: NA
size: NA
J: TRBJ2-5
V: TRBV27
DNA: TGTGCCAGCAGTTACAGGGGAGGGGAGACCCAGTACTTC
CDR3: CASSYRGGETQYF

D: NA
size: NA
J: TRBJ2-2
V: TRBV18
DNA: TGTGCCAGCTCACCACCCGCAGGCCCCGGGGAGCTGTTTTTT
CDR3: CASSPPAGPGELFF

D: NA
size: NA
J: TRBJ1-1
V: TRBV27
DNA: TGTGCCAGCAGTTTATCGATAATAGCAGCCAACACTGAAGCTTTCTTT
CDR3: CASSLSIIAANTEAFF

D: NA
size: NA
J: TRBJ2-2
V: TRBV27
DNA: TGTGCCAGCAGTTTTGGGTTAAACACCGGGGAGCTGTTTTTT
CDR3: CASSFGLNTGELFF

D: NA
size: NA
J: TRBJ1-5
V: TRBV28
DNA: TGTGCCAGCAGTCCCCGCGGGGGGGCGAGGAGCAATCAGCCCCAGCATTTT
CDR3: CASSPRGGARSNQPQHF

D: NA
size: once
J: TRBJ2-2
V: TRBV29-1
DNA: TGCAGCGTTGTTGTGGGCGGGGAGCTGTTTTTT
CDR3: CSVVVGGELFF

D: NA
size: NA
J: TRBJ1-3
V: TRBV28
DNA: TGTGCCAGCCGTTCTATGGACTCTGGAAACACCATATATTTT
CDR3: CASRSMDSGNTIYF

D: TRBD1
size: once
J: TRBJ2-1
V: TRBV7-8
DNA: TGTGCCAGCAGCTACCGGACAGGGACCAGCTCCTACAATGAGCAGTTCTTC
CDR3: CASSYRTGTSSYNEQFF

D: TRBD2
size: NA
J: TRBJ2-7
V: TRBV25-1
DNA: TGTGCCAGCAGTGTGCCTAGCGGCTACGAGCAGTACTTC
CDR3: CASSVPSGYEQYF

D: NA
size: NA
J: TRBJ2-7
V: TRBV28
DNA: TGTGCCAGCACCCCCCCCGGACTATTATCCTACGAGCAGTACTTC
CDR3: CASTPPGLLSYEQYF

D: NA
size: NA
J: TRBJ2-3
V: TRBV10-2
DNA: TGCGCCAGCAGTGAGTCTACGACGTGGGATACGCAGTATTTT
CDR3: CASSESTTWDTQYF

D: TRBD2
size: NA
J: TRBJ2-2
V: TRBV4-1
DNA: TGCGCCAGCAGCCAATGGACTAGCGAGAACACCGGGGAGCTGTTTTTT
CDR3: CASSQWTSENTGELFF

D: TRBD2
size: NA
J: TRBJ2-5
V: TRBV7-9
DNA: TGTGCCAGCAGCTTAGTTGGGGGGGTCCAAGAGACCCAGTACTTC
CDR3: CASSLVGGVQETQYF

D: NA
size: NA
J: TRBJ2-7
V: TRBV10-3
DNA: TGTGCCATCAGTGAAAGGGAGACAGTCTCCTACGAGCAGTACTTC
CDR3: CAISERETVSYEQYF

D: NA
size: NA
J: TRBJ2-1
V: TRBV27
DNA: TGTGCCAGCAGTTTCTCGTTAAGCATTGGGGGGTACAATGAGCAGTTCTTC
CDR3: CASSFSLSIGGYNEQFF

D: NA
size: NA
J: TRBJ2-7
V: TRBV10-3
DNA: TGTGCCATCACCGCCTCGACAGGGACTACCTACGAGCAGTACTTC
CDR3: CAITASTGTTYEQYF

D: NA
size: NA
J: TRBJ1-5
V: TRBV19
DNA: TGTGCCAGTAGTCTTTTGGGTACTCAGCCCCAGCATTTT
CDR3: CASSLLGTQPQHF

D: TRBD2
size: once
J: TRBJ2-5
V: TRBV29-1
DNA: TGCAGCGCAACTAGCGGGGGACCGACCCAGTACTTC
CDR3: CSATSGGPTQYF

D: NA
size: NA
J: TRBJ2-7
V: TRBV7-9
DNA: TGTGCCAGCAGCTTAAGGGGGGCGATACAAGTCTACGAGCAGTACTTC
CDR3: CASSLRGAIQVYEQYF

D: TRBD2
size: once
J: TRBJ2-2
V: TRBV10-2
DNA: TGCGCCAGCAGCGGAGGCGGGAGTCACACCGGGGAGCTGTTTTTT
CDR3: CASSGGGSHTGELFF

D: NA
size: NA
J: TRBJ1-1
V: TRBV5-1
DNA: TGCGCCAGCAGCTTGGGGGCGGGAGATGAAGCTTTCTTT
CDR3: CASSLGAGDEAFF

D: NA
size: NA
J: TRBJ2-7
V: TRBV6-1
DNA: TGTGCCAGCTCCGGACAGTCCTACGAGCAGTACTTC
CDR3: CASSGQSYEQYF

D: TRBD1
size: NA
J: TRBJ2-3
V: TRBV4-1
DNA: TGCGCCAGCAGCCAAGAAATAGAGGGGGCCTTCACAGATACGCAGTATTTT
CDR3: CASSQEIEGAFTDTQYF

D: TRBD2
size: NA
J: TRBJ2-7
V: TRBV7-9
DNA: TGTGCCAGCAGCAATGCGGGGGGATTAAGCTCCTACGAGCAGTACTTC
CDR3: CASSNAGGLSSYEQYF